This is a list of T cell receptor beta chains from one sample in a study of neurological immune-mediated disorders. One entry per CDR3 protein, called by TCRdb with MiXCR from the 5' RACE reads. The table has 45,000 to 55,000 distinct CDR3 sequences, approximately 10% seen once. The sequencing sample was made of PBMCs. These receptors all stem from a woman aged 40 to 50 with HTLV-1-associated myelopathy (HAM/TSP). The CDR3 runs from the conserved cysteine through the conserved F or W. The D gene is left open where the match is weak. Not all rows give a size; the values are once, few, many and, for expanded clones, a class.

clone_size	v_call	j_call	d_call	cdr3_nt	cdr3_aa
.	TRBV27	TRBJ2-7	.	TGTGCCAGCAGTTGGAAAGGGGGCTCCTACGAGCAGTACTTC	CASSWKGGSYEQYF
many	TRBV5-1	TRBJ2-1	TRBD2	TGCGCCAGCACCCCCCGGAACCCCAGGGAGGGAAGTGAGCAGTTCTTC	CASTPRNPREGSEQFF
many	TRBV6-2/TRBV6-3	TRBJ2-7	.	TGTGCCAGCAGCCTCTCCGGGACAACCTACGAGCAGTACTTC	CASSLSGTTYEQYF
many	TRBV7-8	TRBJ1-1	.	TGTGCCAGCAGCGGTACCCCTGAAGCTTTCTTT	CASSGTPEAFF
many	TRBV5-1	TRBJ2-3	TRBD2	TGCGCCAGCAGCACTGATAGCGGGGGGGCATCAGATACGCAGTATTTT	CASSTDSGGASDTQYF
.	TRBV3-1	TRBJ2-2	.	TGTGCCAGCAGCCGGAGGCTATGGGCCGGGGAGCTGTTTTTT	CASSRRLWAGELFF
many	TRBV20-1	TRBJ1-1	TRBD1	TGCAGTGCTAGAGGACAGGGAAGGGCTGAAGCTTTCTTT	CSARGQGRAEAFF
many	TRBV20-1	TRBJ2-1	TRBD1	TGCAGTGCTCCGACAGGGTACAATGAGCAGTTCTTC	CSAPTGYNEQFF
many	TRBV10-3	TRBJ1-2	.	TGTACCATCAGTGAGGGCCGGGACCCTAACTATGGCTACACCTTC	CTISEGRDPNYGYTF
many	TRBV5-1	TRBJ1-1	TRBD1	TGCGCCAGCAGCTTCGGGACAGGAGCGGGCACTGAAGCTTTCTTT	CASSFGTGAGTEAFF
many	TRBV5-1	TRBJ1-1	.	TGCGCCAGCAGCAACCTACGACCCGGACAGACGAGGATTAACACTGAAGCTTTCTTT	CASSNLRPGQTRINTEAFF
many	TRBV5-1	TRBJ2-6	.	TGCGCCAGCAGCTTGGGACGCAGCTCTGGGGCCAACGTCCTGACTTTC	CASSLGRSSGANVLTF
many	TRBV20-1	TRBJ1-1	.	TGCAGTGCTAGAGATCAACGGGGCCTGAACACTGAAGCTTTCTTT	CSARDQRGLNTEAFF
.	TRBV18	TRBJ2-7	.	TGTGCCAGCTCACCACGGGAAGGATCCTACGAGCAGTACTTC	CASSPREGSYEQYF
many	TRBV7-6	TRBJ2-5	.	TGTGCCAGCAGCTTATATGGCTCAGAGAAGCCCTACCAAGAGACCCAGTACTTC	CASSLYGSEKPYQETQYF
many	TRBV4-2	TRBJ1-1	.	TGTGCCAGCAACGATAACAGGGCTGAAGCTTTCTTT	CASNDNRAEAFF
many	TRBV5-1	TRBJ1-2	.	TGCGCCAGCAGCTTGAGGGAGTCGGGAGGCTACACCTTC	CASSLRESGGYTF
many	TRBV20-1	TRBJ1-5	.	TGCAGTGCTCAAAGACTAGGAAGCAATCAGCCCCAGCATTTT	CSAQRLGSNQPQHF
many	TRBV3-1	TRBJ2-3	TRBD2	TGTGCCAGCAGCCAAGCGTTCGGCGGGGGAGATACGCAGTATTTT	CASSQAFGGGDTQYF
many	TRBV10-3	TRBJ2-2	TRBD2	TGTGCCATCAGAGACCCGGGACTAGCGGGGGTCGGGGAGCTGTTTTTT	CAIRDPGLAGVGELFF
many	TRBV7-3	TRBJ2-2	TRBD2	TGTGCCAGCAGAGCGGGGGGGAACACCGGGGAGCTGTTTTTT	CASRAGGNTGELFF